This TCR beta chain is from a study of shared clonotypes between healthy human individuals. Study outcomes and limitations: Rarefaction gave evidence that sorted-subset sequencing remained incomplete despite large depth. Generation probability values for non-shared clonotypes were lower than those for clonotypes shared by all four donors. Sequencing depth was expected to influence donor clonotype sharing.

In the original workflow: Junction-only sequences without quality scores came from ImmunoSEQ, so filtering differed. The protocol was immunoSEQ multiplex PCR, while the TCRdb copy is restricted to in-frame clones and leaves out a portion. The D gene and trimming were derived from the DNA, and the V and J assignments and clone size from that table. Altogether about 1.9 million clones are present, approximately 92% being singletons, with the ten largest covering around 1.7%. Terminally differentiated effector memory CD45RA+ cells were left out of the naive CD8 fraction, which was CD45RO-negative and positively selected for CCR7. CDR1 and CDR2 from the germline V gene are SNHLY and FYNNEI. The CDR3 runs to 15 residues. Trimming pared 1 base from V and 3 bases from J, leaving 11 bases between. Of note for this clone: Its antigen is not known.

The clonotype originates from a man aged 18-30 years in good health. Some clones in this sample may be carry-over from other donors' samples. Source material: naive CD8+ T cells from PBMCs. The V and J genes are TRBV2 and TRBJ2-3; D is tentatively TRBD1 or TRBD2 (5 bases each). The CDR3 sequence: CASSEGTWGTDTQYF. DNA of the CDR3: TGTGCCAGCAGTGAAGGCACCTGGGGGACAGATACGCAGTATTTT.